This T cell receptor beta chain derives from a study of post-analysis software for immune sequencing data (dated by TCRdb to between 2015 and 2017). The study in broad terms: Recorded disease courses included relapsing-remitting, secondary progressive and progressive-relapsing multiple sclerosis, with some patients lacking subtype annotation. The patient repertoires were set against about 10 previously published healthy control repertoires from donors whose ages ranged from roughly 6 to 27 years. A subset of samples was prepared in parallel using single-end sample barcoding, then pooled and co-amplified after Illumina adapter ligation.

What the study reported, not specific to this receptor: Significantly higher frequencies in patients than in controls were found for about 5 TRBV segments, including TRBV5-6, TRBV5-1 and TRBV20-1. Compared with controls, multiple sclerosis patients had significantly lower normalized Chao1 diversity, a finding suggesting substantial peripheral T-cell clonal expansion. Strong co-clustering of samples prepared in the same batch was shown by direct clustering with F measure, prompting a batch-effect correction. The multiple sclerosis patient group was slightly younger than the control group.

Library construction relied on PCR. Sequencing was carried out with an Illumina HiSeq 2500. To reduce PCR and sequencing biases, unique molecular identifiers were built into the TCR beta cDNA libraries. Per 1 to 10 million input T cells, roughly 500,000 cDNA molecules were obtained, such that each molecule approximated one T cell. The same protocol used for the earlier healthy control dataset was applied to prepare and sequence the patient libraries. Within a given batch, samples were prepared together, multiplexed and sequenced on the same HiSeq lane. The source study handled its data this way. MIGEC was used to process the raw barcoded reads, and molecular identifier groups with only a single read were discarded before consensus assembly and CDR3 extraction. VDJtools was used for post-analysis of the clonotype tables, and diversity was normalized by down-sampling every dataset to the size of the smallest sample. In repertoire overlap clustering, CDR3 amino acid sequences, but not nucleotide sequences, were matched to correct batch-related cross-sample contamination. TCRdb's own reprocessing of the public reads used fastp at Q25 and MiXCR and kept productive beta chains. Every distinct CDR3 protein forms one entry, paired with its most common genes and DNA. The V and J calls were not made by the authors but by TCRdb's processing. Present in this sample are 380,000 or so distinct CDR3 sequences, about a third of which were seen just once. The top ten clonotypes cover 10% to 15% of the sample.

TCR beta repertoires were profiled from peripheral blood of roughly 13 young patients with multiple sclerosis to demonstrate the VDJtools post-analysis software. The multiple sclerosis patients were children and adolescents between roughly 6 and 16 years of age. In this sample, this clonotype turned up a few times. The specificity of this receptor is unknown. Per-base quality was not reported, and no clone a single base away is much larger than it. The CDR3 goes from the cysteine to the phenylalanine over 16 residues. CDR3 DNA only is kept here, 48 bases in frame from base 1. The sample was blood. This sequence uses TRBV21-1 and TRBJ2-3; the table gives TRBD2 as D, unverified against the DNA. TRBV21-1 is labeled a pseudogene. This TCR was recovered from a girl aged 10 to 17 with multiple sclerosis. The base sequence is TGTGCCAGCAGCAGACCGGGCCTCAAGACCGGGGATACGCAGTATTTT. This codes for CASSRPGLKTGDTQYF.